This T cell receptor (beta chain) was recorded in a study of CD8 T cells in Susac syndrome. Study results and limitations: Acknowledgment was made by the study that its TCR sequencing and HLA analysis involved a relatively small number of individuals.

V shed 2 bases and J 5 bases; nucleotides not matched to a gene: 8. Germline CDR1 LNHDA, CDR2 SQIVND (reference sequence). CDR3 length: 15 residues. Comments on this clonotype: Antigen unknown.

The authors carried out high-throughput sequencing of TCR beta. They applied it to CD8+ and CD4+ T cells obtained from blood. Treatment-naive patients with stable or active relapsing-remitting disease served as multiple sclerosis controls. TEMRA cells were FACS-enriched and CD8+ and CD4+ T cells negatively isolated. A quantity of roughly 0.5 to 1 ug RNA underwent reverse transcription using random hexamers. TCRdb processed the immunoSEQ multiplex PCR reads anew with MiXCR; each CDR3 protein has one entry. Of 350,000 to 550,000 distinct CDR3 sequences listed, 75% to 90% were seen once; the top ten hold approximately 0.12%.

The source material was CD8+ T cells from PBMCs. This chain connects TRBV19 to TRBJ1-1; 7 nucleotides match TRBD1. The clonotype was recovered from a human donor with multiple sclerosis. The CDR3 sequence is CASSIPSGGLTEAFF. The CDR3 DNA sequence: TGTGCCAGTAGTATACCCTCAGGGGGTCTAACTGAAGCTTTCTTT.